This T cell receptor (beta chain) came from a study of cytomegalovirus exposure and HLA in healthy donors. Whole-study context: It was reported in a later analysis that the 90 to 150 validation repertoires used the same platform as the 666 first-cohort repertoires. Study-level findings and limits: The authors listed roughly 150 TCR beta chains as cytomegalovirus-associated.

This clone was found a few times. Its antigen remains unknown. The table came from immunoSEQ multiplex PCR; TCRdb's copy has only in-frame clones and leaves some out. The sample carries about 240,000 clones, about 90% recorded once. Looked up from germline, CDR1 is SGHVS and CDR2 is FNYEAQ. V lost 5 bases, J lost 5 bases, and 9 bases lay in between. The CDR3 is made up of 13 amino acids. The donors were part of the roughly 120-subject validation cohort, which stood apart from the 666-subject first cohort. The chain joins TRBV7-6 to TRBJ2-2; D gene ambiguous. The sample comprised PBMCs. This TCR was recovered from a woman aged 25-40 years in good health and CMV-seropositive. CDR3 bases: TGTGCCAGCAGCCGCTCCAGGACCGGGGAGCTGTTTTTT. The encoded protein is CASSRSRTGELFF.